In this sample, the clone carrying this TCR beta chain turned up a few times. This specimen belongs to a study of spatial heterogeneity in lung cancer. The germline V gene encodes CDR1 SQVTM and CDR2 ANQGSEA. Between the trimmed V and J ends, which lost 7 bases and 0 bases, there was a span of 5 bases. The CDR3 length is 11 residues. TCRdb re-derived calls from the 5' RACE reads in MiXCR, one entry per CDR3 protein. The sample records approximately 39,000 distinct CDR3 sequences, about 7.7% being singletons. The time point: sample taken at primary tumor resection. This TCR came from a female donor with early-stage non-small cell lung cancer. The material was PBMCs, obtained at surgery. This chain joins TRBV29-1 and TRBJ2-3; D is possibly TRBD2 (5 bases). As DNA, the CDR3 is TGCAGCGGCGGGAGCACAGATACGCAGTATTTT. This codes for CSGGSTDTQYF.